This is a list of T cell receptor beta chains from one sample in a study of long-term antiretroviral therapy in people with HIV. Method: immunoSEQ multiplex PCR; TCRdb's copy keeps in-frame clones and lacks some. In the table there are fewer than 45,000 clones, roughly 96% of which are singletons. The sequencing used unsorted PBMCs, collected 3.7 years after starting antiretroviral therapy. The source is a woman in her 50s with HIV. Both conserved end residues are part of each CDR3. D genes are given only for firm matches. Clone size is stated in some rows and not others, as once, few, many or a class when expanded.

j_call v_call d_call clone_size cdr3_aa cdr3_nt
TRBJ2-2 TRBV9 . . CASSVADITGELFF TGTGCCAGCAGCGTAGCCGACATCACCGGGGAGCTGTTTTTT
TRBJ1-5 TRBV7-2 . . CASSLGGGARQPQHF TGTGCCAGCAGCTTAGGGGGAGGGGCCCGTCAGCCCCAGCATTTT
TRBJ2-5 TRBV5-1 TRBD2 . CASSSMGLRTSGGAETQYF TGCGCCAGCAGCTCGATGGGACTGAGGACTAGCGGGGGGGCGGAGACCCAGTACTTC
TRBJ1-5 TRBV4-1 TRBD1 . CASSQVRGTGVLGNQPQHF TGCGCCAGCAGCCAGGTCCGGGGGACAGGGGTTTTGGGCAATCAGCCCCAGCATTTT
TRBJ2-1 TRBV7-2 TRBD2 . CASSDTGGYNEQFF TGTGCCAGCAGCGACACGGGAGGCTACAATGAGCAGTTCTTC
TRBJ1-1 TRBV4-1 TRBD1 . CASSQDFRRQGSGNTEAFF TGCGCCAGCAGCCAAGATTTTCGCCGACAGGGGTCGGGGAACACTGAAGCTTTCTTT
TRBJ2-6 TRBV10-2 . . CASSESVSGANVLTF TGCGCCAGCAGTGAGTCAGTCTCTGGGGCCAACGTCCTGACTTTC
TRBJ2-3 TRBV4-1 TRBD2 few CASRLVGLAGDTQYF TGCGCCAGCAGGCTGGTGGGACTAGCGGGAGACACGCAGTATTTT
TRBJ1-1 TRBV13 TRBD1 . CASSILPGQGSNTEAFF TGTGCCAGCAGCATTCTTCCGGGACAGGGCTCGAACACTGAAGCTTTCTTT
TRBJ2-1 TRBV30 TRBD1 once CARDRGLNEQFF TGTGCCCGGGACAGGGGACTCAATGAGCAGTTCTTC
TRBJ1-2 TRBV7-8 TRBD1 . CASSLGGQGNYGYTF TGTGCCAGCAGCTTAGGGGGACAGGGAAACTATGGCTACACCTTC
TRBJ1-1 TRBV7-2 . few CASSPWGANTEAFF TGTGCCAGCAGCCCGTGGGGGGCGAACACTGAAGCTTTCTTT
TRBJ2-7 TRBV7-9 . medium-sized CASSPPRFPDSYEQYF TGTGCCAGCAGCCCTCCCCGTTTTCCGGATTCCTACGAGCAGTACTTC
TRBJ2-1 TRBV10-3 TRBD1 . CATLKDRAYNEQFF TGTGCCACCCTCAAGGACAGGGCCTACAATGAGCAGTTCTTC
TRBJ2-5 TRBV5-1 . . CASSFGPQETQYF TGCGCCAGCAGCTTCGGCCCCCAAGAGACCCAGTACTTC
TRBJ2-2 TRBV7-2 . . CASSPEAGRTGELFF TGTGCCAGCAGCCCCGAGGCGGGGCGGACCGGGGAGCTGTTTTTT
TRBJ2-6 TRBV2 TRBD2 once CASKLAVDSGANVLTF TGTGCCAGCAAACTAGCGGTGGACTCTGGGGCCAACGTCCTGACTTTC
TRBJ2-7 TRBV10-3 . . CAISARSGSYEQYF TGTGCCATCAGTGCTAGGTCAGGGTCCTACGAGCAGTACTTC
TRBJ2-7 TRBV5-1 . . CASRTDTFSYEQYF TGCGCCAGCAGAACAGACACTTTTTCCTACGAGCAGTACTTC
TRBJ1-3 TRBV4-1 . . CASSQADNYGNTIYF TGCGCCAGCAGCCAAGCCGACAATTACGGAAACACCATATATTTT
TRBJ2-2 TRBV10-1 . . CASSASQTTGELFF TGCGCCAGCAGTGCTAGCCAGACCACCGGGGAGCTGTTTTTT
TRBJ2-1 TRBV11-3 . . CASSSGVYNEQFF TGTGCCAGCAGCTCGGGAGTCTACAATGAGCAGTTCTTC
TRBJ2-1 TRBV11-2 . . CASSLGPGAYEQFF TGTGCCAGCAGCTTAGGTCCGGGAGCCTATGAGCAGTTCTTC
TRBJ1-2 TRBV7-9 . . CASSNPRGGGSYGYTF TGTGCCAGCAGCAACCCCCGTGGGGGAGGGTCCTATGGCTACACCTTC
TRBJ2-7 TRBV30 . . CAWSVQREQYF TGTGCCTGGAGTGTACAACGGGAGCAGTACTTC
TRBJ2-5 TRBV7-2 . . CASSHTYQETQYF TGTGCCAGCAGCCACACTTACCAAGAGACCCAGTACTTC
TRBJ1-1 TRBV6-5 . . CASSYFRDTEAFF TGTGCCAGCAGTTACTTCAGGGACACTGAAGCTTTCTTT
TRBJ1-1 TRBV5-8 . . CASSPNAGPWTEAFF TGTGCCAGCAGCCCCAACGCGGGGCCGTGGACTGAAGCTTTCTTT
TRBJ1-2 TRBV20-1 . . CSASRYGYTF TGCAGTGCTTCCAGATATGGCTACACCTTC
TRBJ1-1 TRBV7-9 . . CASSLRLDDTEAFF TGTGCCAGCAGCCTCCGACTCGACGACACTGAAGCTTTCTTT
TRBJ2-7 TRBV5-8 TRBD1 . CASSRKGQEAYEQYF TGTGCCAGCAGCAGGAAAGGACAGGAAGCCTACGAGCAGTACTTC
TRBJ2-7 TRBV7-8 . . CASSLPLGYGRYEQYF TGTGCCAGCAGCTTGCCCCTAGGGTACGGGCGCTACGAGCAGTACTTC
TRBJ2-2 TRBV5-6 . once CASSWGDVGELFF TGTGCCAGCAGCTGGGGAGATGTCGGGGAGCTGTTTTTT
TRBJ1-2 TRBV5-6 . . CASSPPGQGYGYTF TGTGCCAGCAGCCCTCCGGGCCAAGGATATGGCTACACCTTC
TRBJ2-7 TRBV2 . . CASNLRGGEQYF TGTGCCAGCAATCTTAGGGGGGGCGAGCAGTACTTC
TRBJ2-4 TRBV6-5 TRBD1 . CASSTTGERKNIQYF TGTGCCAGCAGTACGACAGGGGAAAGAAAAAACATTCAGTACTTC
TRBJ1-5 TRBV6-4 . . CASSPSPDSNQPQHF TGTGCCAGCAGTCCTTCGCCGGATAGCAATCAGCCCCAGCATTTT
TRBJ1-6 TRBV21-1 . . CASSNTSSSYNSPLHF TGTGCCAGCAGCAACACCTCCAGCTCCTATAATTCACCCCTCCACTTT
TRBJ2-7 TRBV19 . . CASSNPRGAGAVYEQYF TGTGCCAGTAGTAACCCTCGGGGGGCGGGGGCCGTCTACGAGCAGTACTTC
TRBJ1-6 TRBV5-4 . . CASSLGAGWRVGSALHF TGTGCCAGCAGCTTGGGGGCCGGTTGGAGGGTGGGGTCGGCCCTCCACTTT
TRBJ2-3 TRBV11-2 . . CASSLAGDSTDTQYF TGTGCCAGCAGCTTAGCGGGGGATAGCACAGATACGCAGTATTTT
TRBJ1-2 TRBV5-6 . . CASSLAGVPVYGYTF TGTGCCAGCAGCTTGGCCGGGGTCCCAGTCTATGGCTACACCTTC
TRBJ2-7 TRBV5-6 . . CASSLVQGLGYEQYF TGTGCCAGCAGCTTGGTACAGGGTCTAGGTTACGAGCAGTACTTC
TRBJ2-2 TRBV4-1 . . CASSQPTTLLRELFF TGCGCCAGCAGCCAACCAACCACACTACTCCGGGAGCTGTTTTTT
TRBJ1-2 TRBV2 . . CATRGSGVGYTF TGTGCCACCCGGGGCAGCGGGGTTGGCTACACCTTC
TRBJ2-7 TRBV25-1 TRBD1 . CASSPLPGQAYEQYF TGTGCCAGCAGCCCTCTCCCGGGACAGGCCTACGAGCAGTACTTC
TRBJ2-7 TRBV2 . . CASSVIGQYF TGTGCCAGCAGTGTCATAGGGCAGTACTTC
TRBJ2-2 TRBV5-5 TRBD1 . CASSLADRVTSGELFF TGTGCCAGCAGCTTAGCGGACAGGGTTACCTCCGGGGAGCTGTTTTTT
TRBJ2-5 TRBV11-2 . once CASSLTPLRETQYF TGTGCCAGCAGCTTGACCCCACTACGGGAGACCCAGTACTTC
TRBJ1-6 TRBV21-1 . . CASSPGTGFGNRRSPLHF TGTGCCAGCAGCCCCGGGACAGGGTTCGGAAACCGACGTTCACCCCTCCACTTT
TRBJ1-2 TRBV4-2 . . CASSPSAPNSYGYTF TGTGCCAGCAGCCCTTCAGCCCCGAACAGCTATGGCTACACCTTC
TRBJ2-7 TRBV4-1 . . CASSQGTRTAYEQYF TGCGCCAGCAGCCAAGGGACAAGGACTGCCTACGAGCAGTACTTC
TRBJ1-2 TRBV5-1 . . CASSLEQGFGYTF TGCGCCAGCAGCTTGGAGCAGGGTTTTGGCTACACCTTC
TRBJ2-1 TRBV6-4 TRBD2 . CASSEGTSGYNEQFF TGTGCCAGCAGTGAGGGGACTAGCGGTTACAATGAGCAGTTCTTC
TRBJ2-3 TRBV29-1 TRBD2 . CSVEGGLGFTDTQYF TGCAGCGTTGAGGGGGGACTAGGTTTCACAGATACGCAGTATTTT
TRBJ2-7 TRBV7-9 TRBD1 . CASSTGQGIYEQYF TGTGCCAGCAGCACCGGACAGGGTATCTACGAGCAGTACTTC
TRBJ2-5 TRBV5-6 . . CASSLTRGTGEAQYF TGTGCCAGCAGCTTGACCAGAGGGACGGGGGAGGCCCAGTACTTC
TRBJ2-7 TRBV7-9 . . CASSRPISYEQYF TGTGCCAGCAGTCGACCCATCTCCTACGAGCAGTACTTC
TRBJ2-2 TRBV5-1 . . CASSLDPGQRDTGELFF TGCGCCAGCAGCTTGGATCCGGGACAGCGGGACACCGGGGAGCTGTTTTTT
TRBJ1-1 TRBV6-5 . . CASKGGGEGTEAFF TGTGCCAGCAAAGGTGGGGGTGAGGGCACTGAAGCTTTCTTT